The clone carrying this TCR beta chain showed up many times. The antigen is undetermined. Time point denoted: pre-sensitization, week 0. Treatment in this sample: therapeutic diphenylcyclopropenone sensitization with weekly scalp DPC. These data originate in a study of human T cells and chemical hapten exposure. At the level of the study: Skin of the upper inner arm, about 2 cm by about 2 cm, received 2% DPC for sensitization. Patches with 0.01% DPC went on the upper back, and the tests were read at 6 days.

Deletions cut 3 bases from V and 5 bases from J, with 13 bases between. The CDR3 totals 15 residues. The study used a library that attached unique molecular identifiers to individual cDNA molecules. From the RACE reads, TCRdb called clonotypes with MiXCR, one entry per CDR3 protein. This table has approximately 60,000 distinct CDR3 sequences, about 11% appearing once. General observations from the study: Donors in the study had alopecia, meaning their immune response may differ from healthy people's.

Specimen: whole blood, collected in connection with sensitization to the hapten diphenylcyclopropenone (DPC). The clonotype was recovered from a middle-aged woman with alopecia areata. Some clones in this sample may be carry-over from other donors' samples. V gene TRBV12-3 or TRBV12-4 combines with J gene TRBJ2-2; weak D call: TRBD2 (5 bases). The CDR3 nucleotides read TGTGCCAGCAGTTTGGCGGGCCTTGGTACCGGGGAGCTGTTTTTT. Amino acids: CASSLAGLGTGELFF.